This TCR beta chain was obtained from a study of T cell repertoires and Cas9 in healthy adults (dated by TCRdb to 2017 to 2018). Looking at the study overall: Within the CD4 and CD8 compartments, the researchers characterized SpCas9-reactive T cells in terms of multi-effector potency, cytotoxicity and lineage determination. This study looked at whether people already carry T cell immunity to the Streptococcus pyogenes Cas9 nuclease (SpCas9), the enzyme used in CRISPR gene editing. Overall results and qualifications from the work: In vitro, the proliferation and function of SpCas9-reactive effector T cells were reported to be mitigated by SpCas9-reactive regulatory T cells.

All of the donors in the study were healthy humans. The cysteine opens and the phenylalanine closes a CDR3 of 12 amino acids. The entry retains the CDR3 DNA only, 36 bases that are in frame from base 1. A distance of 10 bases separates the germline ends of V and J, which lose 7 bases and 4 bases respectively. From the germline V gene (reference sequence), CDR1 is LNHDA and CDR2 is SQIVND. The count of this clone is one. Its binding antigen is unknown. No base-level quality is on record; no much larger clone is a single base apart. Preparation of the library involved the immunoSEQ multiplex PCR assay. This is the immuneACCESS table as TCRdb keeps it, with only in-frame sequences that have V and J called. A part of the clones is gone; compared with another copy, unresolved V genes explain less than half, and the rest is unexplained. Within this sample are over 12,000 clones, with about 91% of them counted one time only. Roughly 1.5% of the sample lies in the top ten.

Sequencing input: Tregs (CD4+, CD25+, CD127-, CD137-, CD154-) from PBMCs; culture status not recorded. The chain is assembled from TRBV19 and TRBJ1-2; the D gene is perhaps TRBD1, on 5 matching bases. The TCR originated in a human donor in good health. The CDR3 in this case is CASNAGTYGYTF. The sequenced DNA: TGTGCCAGTAACGCAGGGACCTATGGCTACACCTTC.